Presented here are 24 T cell receptor beta chains from one specimen sequenced in a study. TCRdb processed the RT-PCR reads anew with MiXCR; each CDR3 protein has one entry. Of about 680,000 distinct CDR3 sequences detected, approximately 14% appear once; the ten largest clones hold 3.6%. Sample: memory CD4+ T cells from blood. These receptors came from a female donor in good health, serving as a healthy control.

This clonotype was found a few times. The rearrangement links TRBV6-5 to TRBJ1-1, with 8 bases that match TRBD1. Per the germline V gene, CDR1 is MNHEY and CDR2 is SVGAGI. The CDR3 has 13 amino acids. The ends lost 0 bases at V and 11 bases at J; junction bases unmatched: 5. The CDR3 nucleotides read TGTGCCAGCAGTTACTCGAGACAGGGGAAGGCTTTCTTT. It yields the protein CASSYSRQGKAFF.

This rearrangement joins TRBV20-1 to TRBJ2-2, with D possibly being TRBD1 (6 bases). V gave up 1 base and J gave up 2 bases, with 14 bases separating them. CDR3 size: 16 residues. The V gene's germline CDR1 is DFQATT and CDR2 SNEGSKA (reference sequence). The CDR3 sequence: CSARVVQGGNTGELFF. DNA for the CDR3: TGCAGTGCTAGAGTCGTCCAAGGGGGAAACACCGGGGAGCTGTTTTTT.

This clonotype was seen ten or more times. The V and J genes are TRBV12-3 or TRBV12-4 and TRBJ2-3, with no clear D. V lost 3 bases and J lost 0, with 10 bases in between. The CDR3 length is 15 residues. The CDR3 region is CASSFNTESTDTQYF. The CDR3 DNA sequence: TGTGCCAGCAGTTTTAACACGGAGAGCACAGATACGCAGTATTTT.

Only a few counts were recorded for this clonotype. V is TRBV2 and J is TRBJ1-6; possible D gene TRBD1, 5 bases. Germline CDR1 and CDR2: SNHLY and FYNNEI. V was shortened by 2 bases and J by 7 bases, with 15 bases between the two germline ends. This CDR3 comprises 16 residues. The CDR3 DNA sequence: TGTGCCAGCAGTGAAATACCGGGACGTAAAAATTCACCCCTCCACTTT. Translating gives CASSEIPGRKNSPLHF.

The chain uses TRBV7-2 and TRBJ2-1; TRBD2 matches at 8 bases. The germline gives CDR1 SGHTA, CDR2 FQGNSA. V shed 5 bases and J 4 bases; nucleotides not matched to a gene: 7. This CDR3 region has 15 residues. The CDR3 nucleotides read TGTGCCAGCAGCCAAGCGGGGGCCCCATACAATGAGCAGTTCTTC. Translation gives CASSQAGAPYNEQFF.

This clonotype appeared a few times. The chain links TRBV7-2 to TRBJ1-6, with D uncertain. Trimming removed 5 bases from V and 8 bases from J, with 13 bases in between. The CDR3 length is 14 residues. Germline CDR1 is SGHTA and CDR2 is FQGNSA. DNA of the CDR3: TGTGCCAGCAGCCCGGTGCCCCGGGATTCACCCCTCCACTTT. As protein: CASSPVPRDSPLHF.

This clonotype showed up many times. V gene TRBV6-1 combines with J gene TRBJ1-6; D gene uncertain. Germline CDR1 reads MNHNS; CDR2 reads SASEGT. The CDR3 has 13 residues. The V gene lost 2 bases and the J gene lost 10 bases, with 9 bases spanning the gap. CDR3 in amino acids: CASSEQLRSPLHF. DNA of the CDR3: TGTGCCAGCAGTGAACAGCTGCGATCACCCCTCCACTTT.

The J gene is TRBJ1-4, the V gene TRBV6-5; weak D call: TRBD1 (6 bases). The V gene's germline CDR1 is MNHEY and CDR2 SVGAGI. The V gene lost 5 bases and the J gene lost 7 bases, with 14 bases spanning the gap. The length of the CDR3 is 14 residues. The CDR3 coding sequence is TGTGCCAGCAGTGCGCCCGGGACACCTGAAAAACTGTTTTTT. Translating it yields CASSAPGTPEKLFF.

This clonotype has at least ten counts. The gene calls are TRBV5-1 and TRBJ1-1; D is unresolved. This CDR3 contains 13 residues. Germline CDR1 is SGHRS and CDR2 is YFSETQ. V dropped 4 bases and J dropped 2 bases, with 9 bases sitting between them. The CDR3: CASSPEGNTEAFF. CDR3 bases: TGCGCCAGCAGCCCGGAGGGTAACACTGAAGCTTTCTTT.

CDR3 DNA: TGTGCCAGCAGCCCGACGTTCACAGGGTACGGCCAGCCCCAGCATTTT. It is translated as CASSPTFTGYGQPQHF. This chain joins TRBV5-5 and TRBJ1-5, with D maybe TRBD1 (6 bases). This CDR3 region has 16 residues. Between the trimmed V and J ends, which lost 4 bases and 7 bases, there was a span of 21 bases. Germline CDR1 and CDR2: SGHKS and YYEKEE (reference sequence). Combining the CDR3 with reference TRBV5-5 and TRBJ1-5 gives the whole variable domain DAGVTQSPTHLIKTRGQQVTLRCSPISGHKSVSWYQQVLGQGPQFIFQYYEKEERGRGNFPDRFSARQFPNYSSELNVNALLLGDSALYLCASSPTFTGYGQPQHFGDGTRLSIL.

The V and J genes are TRBV12-3 or TRBV12-4 and TRBJ1-1; D not resolved. The CDR3 is made up of 10 amino acids. The V gene lost 5 bases and the J gene lost 11 bases, with 9 bases spanning the gap. CDR3 coding DNA: TGTGCCAGCAGTGTACGAGGGGCTTTCTTT. Encoded protein: CASSVRGAFF.

This clonotype was observed a handful of times. The chain is built from TRBV30 and TRBJ1-3; a possible D gene is TRBD1 (6 bases). V lost 3 bases and J 0 bases, leaving 12 bases between the germline ends. The CDR3 consists of 15 residues. Germline lookup yields CDR1 GTSNPN and CDR2 SVGIG (reference sequence). For the CDR3, the DNA is TGTGCCTGGAGCGAACAGGGTCTCTCTGGAAACACCATATATTTT. Translation gives CAWSEQGLSGNTIYF.

The CDR3 region has the DNA TGTGCCAGCAGCCAAGGCCTCTCAGATGGCGAGCAGTACTTC. It translates to CASSQGLSDGEQYF. The gene calls are TRBV3-1 and TRBJ2-7; D remains unclear. The CDR3 is made up of 14 amino acids. Trimming left V 1 base short and J 6 bases short, with 13 bases between. Germline V CDR1 and CDR2: LGHDT, YNNKEL (reference sequence).

This clonotype showed up just a few times. The chain combines TRBV20-1 with TRBJ1-2; no reliable D call. The germline V and J ends were trimmed by 5 bases and 4 bases, with 17 bases remaining between them. Germline V gene sequence: CDR1 DFQATT, CDR2 SNEGSKA (reference sequence). The CDR3 runs 14 residues. The CDR3 DNA reads as TGCAGTGCTGGGGAGTCGGCCTTTGGCTATGGCTACACCTTC. This codes for CSAGESAFGYGYTF.

This chain links TRBV6-1 with TRBJ1-2; D is unclear. Trimming shortened V by 4 bases and J by 0 bases, and 6 bases separated the two germline ends. The CDR3 spans 13 residues. Per the germline V gene, CDR1 is MNHNS and CDR2 is SASEGT. The CDR3 DNA is TGTGCCAGCAGTGTTTCAACTAACTATGGCTACACCTTC. Protein sequence: CASSVSTNYGYTF.

This clonotype has just a few counts. CDR3 in amino acids: CASSFRAEGTNEKLFF. The CDR3 region has the DNA TGTGCCAGCAGTTTCAGGGCAGAAGGAACTAATGAAAAACTGTTTTTT. The J gene is TRBJ1-4, the V gene TRBV28; D perhaps matches TRBD1 (5 bases). Trimming removed 3 bases at V and 1 base at J, with 12 bases between. This CDR3 is built from 16 residues. CDR1 MDHEN and CDR2 SYDVKM come from the germline V gene.

As to this clonotype: Compared with germline, one end of the junction differs, possibly owing to a read error. The chain carries TRBV7-7 and TRBJ2-3; 10 bases map to TRBD2. Looked up from germline, CDR1 is SSHAT and CDR2 is FNYEAQ (reference sequence). The CDR3 has 15 residues. In DNA, the CDR3 is TGTGCTAGCAGCCCCCTAGCGGGAGCCACAGATACGCAGTATTTT. Encoded protein: CASSPLAGATDTQYF.

This clonotype was detected a few times. The rearrangement links TRBV7-3 to TRBJ1-1; D call uncertain. This CDR3 region has 13 residues. Germline CDR1 SGHTA, CDR2 FQGTGA. V gave up 1 base and J gave up 3 bases, with 6 bases separating them. CDR3: CASSLSFDTEAFF. CDR3 coding DNA: TGTGCCAGCAGCTTAAGTTTTGACACTGAAGCTTTCTTT.

This clonotype was counted at least ten times. The gene calls are TRBV4-2 and TRBJ2-1, with 10 bases that match TRBD2. CDR3 length: 15 residues. J was trimmed by 4 bases and V by 4 bases; bases with no gene match: 4. Germline CDR1 reads LGHNA; CDR2 reads YNFKEQ. The chain's CDR3 is CASSPQRGGYNEQFF. The CDR3 DNA reads as TGTGCCAGCAGCCCACAGCGGGGGGGATACAATGAGCAGTTCTTC.

The CDR3 here is CASSYSSGQGGYGYTF. CDR3 DNA: TGTGCCAGCAGTTACTCGTCGGGACAGGGTGGCTATGGCTACACCTTC. The chain uses TRBV6-5 and TRBJ1-2, with 9 nucleotides matching TRBD1. V dropped 0 bases and J dropped 4; count of bases not matched to a gene: 6. Germline V gene data show CDR1 as MNHEY and CDR2 as SVGAGI. The CDR3 sequence is 16 residues long.

This clonotype appeared many times. The gene calls are TRBV7-3 and TRBJ2-3; weak D call: TRBD2 (7 bases). The V gene's germline CDR1 is SGHTA and CDR2 FQGTGA. The CDR3 is 15 residues long. V gave up 3 bases and J gave up 4 bases, with 14 bases separating them. CDR3 protein: CASSFGGGRADTQYF. The DNA for the CDR3 is TGTGCCAGCAGCTTTGGGGGGGGCCGGGCAGATACGCAGTATTTT.

The rearrangement joins TRBV5-5 to TRBJ2-7; tentatively, D is TRBD2 (6 bases). CDR1 SGHKS and CDR2 YYEKEE come from the germline V gene (reference sequence). This CDR3 spans 14 amino acids. Trimming took 4 bases from V and 1 from J, leaving 12 bases between them. CDR3 DNA: TGTGCCAGCAGCACCGGGACTTCTTCCTACGAGCAGTACTTC. Protein sequence: CASSTGTSSYEQYF.

The chain carries TRBV12-3 or TRBV12-4 and TRBJ2-5, with 7 bases lining up with TRBD2. The V and J ends lost 4 bases and 1 base, in that order; junction bases with no gene match: 6. The CDR3 is 15 residues long. The CDR3 region has the DNA TGTGCCAGCAGTTCGACGACTAGCCTCCAAGAGACCCAGTACTTC. Its protein is CASSSTTSLQETQYF.

This clonotype occurred many times. The chain joins TRBV20-1 to TRBJ2-3, with D hard to call. Germline V CDR1 and CDR2: DFQATT, SNEGSKA (reference sequence). The CDR3 length is 15 residues. The ends were cut back, 1 base at V and 3 bases at J, with 14 bases in the middle. The CDR3 loop is CSARGVPDSTDTQYF. The CDR3, as DNA: TGCAGTGCTAGAGGAGTTCCAGACTCGACAGATACGCAGTATTTT.